This T cell receptor beta chain was identified in a study of cytomegalovirus exposure and HLA in healthy donors. The assay was immunoSEQ multiplex PCR, and TCRdb's table has in-frame clones only and misses some. This sample has over 85,000 clones, with over 75% found just once. CDR1 and CDR2 (germline): MNHEY, SVGAGI. The CDR3 has 11 residues. Trimming cost V 4 bases and J 6 bases, with 4 bases left between them. This clonotype was sampled from a woman in her thirties in good health and CMV-seropositive. The chain links TRBV6-5 to TRBJ2-1; D is ambiguous. The sample was PBMCs. The DNA of the CDR3 is TGTGCCAGCAGTTCATTCAATGAGCAGTTCTTC. Protein product: CASSSFNEQFF.